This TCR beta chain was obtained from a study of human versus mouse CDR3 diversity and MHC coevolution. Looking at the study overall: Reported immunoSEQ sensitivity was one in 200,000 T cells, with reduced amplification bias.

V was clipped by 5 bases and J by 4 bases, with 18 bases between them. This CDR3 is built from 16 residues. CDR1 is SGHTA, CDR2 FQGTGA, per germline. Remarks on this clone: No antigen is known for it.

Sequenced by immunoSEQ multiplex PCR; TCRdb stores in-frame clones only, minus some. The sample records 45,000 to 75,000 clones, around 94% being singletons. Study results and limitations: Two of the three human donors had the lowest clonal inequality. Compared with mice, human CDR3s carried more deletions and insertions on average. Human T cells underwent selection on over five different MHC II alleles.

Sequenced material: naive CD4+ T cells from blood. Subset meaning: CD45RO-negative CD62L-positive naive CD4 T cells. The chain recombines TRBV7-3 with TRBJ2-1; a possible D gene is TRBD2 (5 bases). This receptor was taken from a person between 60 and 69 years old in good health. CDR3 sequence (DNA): TGTGCCAGCAGCCCAAACGCCGGGGTTCAGTACAATGAGCAGTTCTTC. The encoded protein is CASSPNAGVQYNEQFF.